These 29 T cell receptor beta chains share one sample of origin, sequenced in a study of cytomegalovirus exposure and HLA in healthy donors. Primers for the PCR totalled 60 Vbeta and 13 Jbeta. Sequencing used immunoSEQ multiplex PCR; TCRdb keeps in-frame clones, though not all of them. The sample records tens of thousands of clones, more than 70% being singletons. Sequencing was done on a sample of PBMCs. These receptors were collected from a middle-aged woman in good health and CMV-seronegative.

This clone has more than one count but fewer than ten. The chain recombines TRBV30 with TRBJ2-3; unclear D gene. Germline V gene lookup returns CDR1 GTSNPN and CDR2 SVGIG (reference sequence). The length of the CDR3 is 12 residues. V dropped 1 base and J dropped 5 bases, with 7 bases sitting between them. CDR3 protein: CAWSAYRDTQYF. CDR3 in DNA: TGTGCCTGGAGTGCCTACAGAGATACGCAGTATTTT.

The V call is TRBV5-1, the J call TRBJ1-6, with 8 nucleotides matching TRBD1. Germline trimming cut 3 bases from V and 11 bases from J; bases unmatched to any gene: 4. The CDR3 spans 13 residues. Per germline, CDR1 SGHRS and CDR2 YFSETQ. The chain's CDR3 is CASSSTGDTPLHF. Here the CDR3 DNA reads TGCGCCAGCAGCTCGACAGGGGACACACCCCTCCACTTT.

This chain uses TRBV5-1 with TRBJ1-1; 7 bases align to TRBD1. Germline V lookup: CDR1 SGHRS, CDR2 YFSETQ. The CDR3 sequence is 15 residues long. V was clipped by 0 bases and J by 3 bases; unmatched bases: 5. For the CDR3, the DNA is TGCGCCAGCAGCTTGGGGACAGGCAGTTACACTGAAGCTTTCTTT. Protein sequence: CASSLGTGSYTEAFF. Supplemented by reference TRBV5-1 and TRBJ1-1, the full variable domain reads KAGVTQTPRYLIKTRGQQVTLSCSPISGHRSVSWYQQTPGQGLQFLFEYFSETQRNKGNFPGRFSGRQFSNSRSEMNVSTLELGDSALYLCASSLGTGSYTEAFFGQGTRLTVV.

The V call is TRBV1, the J call TRBJ2-5; the listed D gene, TRBD2, was not tested against the DNA. TRBV1 is a listed pseudogene. CDR3 length equals 18 residues. For the CDR3, the DNA is TGCACCAGCAGCCAAGAAATCAGCGGGGAAATGTACCAAGAGACCCAGTACTTC. Its protein product is CTSSQEISGEMYQETQYF.

This clone occurred a few times. The chain couples TRBV6-1 to TRBJ1-1, with a weak D call TRBD1 (6 bases). V was pared by 5 bases and J by 1 base, with 8 bases between. Germline V gene sequence: CDR1 MNHNS, CDR2 SASEGT. CDR3 size: 13 residues. CDR3: CASSWTANTEAFF. The CDR3 DNA is TGTGCCAGCAGTTGGACAGCGAACACTGAAGCTTTCTTT.

The chain recombines TRBV10-3 with TRBJ1-6; 7 bases agree with TRBD1. J lost 7 bases, V lost 0 bases, and 9 bases had no gene match. CDR3 length equals 17 residues. Germline V gives CDR1 ENHRY, CDR2 SYGVKD. The CDR3 nucleotides are TGTGCCATCAGTGAGTCTACCCCGGGACAGATGAATTCACCCCTCCACTTT. Its protein is CAISESTPGQMNSPLHF.

This rearrangement joins TRBV7-6 to TRBJ1-1, with a possible D match to TRBD1 (6 bases). Trimming left V 5 bases short and J 4 bases short, with 17 bases between. The V gene's germline CDR1 is SGHVS and CDR2 FNYEAQ. This CDR3 has 15 residues. CDR3 coding DNA: TGTGCCAGCAGCCCTCAACAGGGTCGGAGCACTGAAGCTTTCTTT. Translated, it gives CASSPQQGRSTEAFF.

The V gene is TRBV12-5, the J gene TRBJ1-5, with 7 nucleotides matching TRBD1. The CDR3 contains 14 residues. The germline V gene has CDR1 LGHNT and CDR2 FRNRAP. The trim removed 6 bases at V and 7 bases at J, leaving 9 bases unmatched. CDR3 protein: CASGLGQNDQPQHF. The CDR3 region has the DNA TGTGCTAGTGGCCTGGGACAGAATGACCAGCCCCAGCATTTT.

This rearrangement joins TRBV30 to TRBJ2-5; 8 bases are a match to TRBD1. Germline CDR1 GTSNPN, CDR2 SVGIG (reference sequence). V was clipped by 0 bases and J by 6 bases; unmatched bases: 21. CDR3 size: 19 residues. CDR3 in DNA: TGTGCCTGGAGTGTACGCGGTACGGGGACAGGTCTGTTTTTCCAGACCCAGTACTTC. Protein sequence: CAWSVRGTGTGLFFQTQYF.

The J gene is TRBJ1-3, the V gene TRBV9; 7 bases match TRBD1. The CDR3 extends over 14 amino acids. V lost 3 bases and J lost 4; bases outside the gene matches: 4. The germline gives CDR1 SGDLS, CDR2 YYNGEE. In DNA form, the CDR3 reads TGTGCCAGCAGCGGGGGACAGCAAGGAAACACCATATATTTT. Amino acids: CASSGGQQGNTIYF.

This sequence joins TRBV4-3 and TRBJ1-2; possibly TRBD1 for D (6 bases). The germline CDR1 and CDR2 sequences are LGHNA and YSLEER. The CDR3 has 14 residues. The V and J ends lost 1 base and 5 bases respectively, with 11 bases between them. In DNA form, the CDR3 reads TGCGCCAGCAGCCAAGGACAGGCCTCGTATGGCTACACCTTC. Its protein is CASSQGQASYGYTF.

V is TRBV7-8 and J is TRBJ1-1, with 8 positions matching TRBD1. Germline assignment: CDR1 SGHVS and CDR2 FQNEAQ. Unmatched junction bases numbered 5, after V lost 4 bases and J lost 4 bases. CDR3 length equals 14 residues. DNA for the CDR3: TGTGCCAGCAGCTGGGACAGGTTGGGCACTGAAGCTTTCTTT. Encoded protein: CASSWDRLGTEAFF.

J is TRBJ2-5 and V is TRBV4-1, with TRBD2 matching over 11 bases. Germline CDR1 and CDR2: MGHRA and YSYEKL. Trimming at V came to 5 bases and at J to 3 bases, leaving 17 bases not matched to a gene. The CDR3 is 19 residues long. CDR3 region: CASSLRDRVVSGGEETQYF. The CDR3 nucleotides read TGCGCCAGCAGCTTGAGGGACAGGGTTGTTAGCGGGGGGGAAGAGACCCAGTACTTC.

The chain combines TRBV30 with TRBJ1-4; perhaps TRBD1 as D (5 bases). V was clipped by 0 bases and J by 6 bases, with 17 bases between them. This CDR3 is built from 16 residues. Germline CDR1 GTSNPN, CDR2 SVGIG (reference sequence). The CDR3 coding sequence is TGTGCCTGGAGTGTTATCCTGGAGAAGGGGCATGAAAAACTGTTTTTT. Translation: CAWSVILEKGHEKLFF.

This clone was seen only a few times. The chain carries TRBV4-3 and TRBJ1-3, with D possibly being TRBD1 (6 bases). Germline V CDR1 and CDR2: LGHNA, YSLEER. Trimming removed 3 bases at V and 2 bases at J, with 14 bases between. This CDR3 contains 16 residues. CDR3 amino acids: CASSQALQGTGNTIYF. The CDR3 nucleotides read TGCGCCAGCAGCCAGGCACTACAGGGAACTGGAAACACCATATATTTT.

V gene TRBV4-1 combines with J gene TRBJ2-4; D not certain. Germline values: CDR1 MGHRA, CDR2 YSYEKL. This CDR3 contains 14 residues. With 0 bases removed from V and 1 base from J, the gap between germline ends came to 4 bases. The DNA of the CDR3 is TGCGCCAGCAGCCAAGATAGCGCCAAAAACATTCAGTACTTC. Residues: CASSQDSAKNIQYF.

The chain links TRBV4-2 to TRBJ2-3, with TRBD1 identical over 7 bases. Germline lookup yields CDR1 LGHNA and CDR2 YNFKEQ. V was pared by 5 bases and J by 0 bases, with 8 bases of the junction left unmatched. The CDR3 is 16 amino acids. CDR3 sequence reads: CASSLWTGSSTDTQYF. CDR3 in DNA: TGTGCCAGCAGCTTATGGACAGGATCTAGCACAGATACGCAGTATTTT.

The chain employs TRBV27 and TRBJ1-5; 7 bases map to TRBD1. This CDR3 has 14 residues. Germline CDR1 and CDR2: MNHEY and SMNVEV (reference sequence). Trimming took 3 bases from V and 4 from J; bases not matched to a gene: 3. The CDR3 protein is CASSLQQGNQPQHF. The CDR3 bases are TGTGCCAGCAGTTTGCAACAGGGGAATCAGCCCCAGCATTTT.

Of note for this clone: The sample has other DNA sequences that encode this CDR3 too. The genes are TRBV7-9 and TRBJ1-4, with TRBD1 matching 9 bases. The germline CDR1 and CDR2 sequences are SEHNR and FQNEAQ (reference sequence). V trimming: 6 bases; J trimming: 7 bases; junction bases outside the gene matches: 6. The CDR3 is 14 residues long. The CDR3 loop reads CASSLQGAGEKLFF. CDR3 nucleotides: TGTGCCAGCAGTCTACAGGGGGCTGGTGAAAAACTGTTTTTT.

This clone is medium-sized. The rearrangement joins TRBV6-1 to TRBJ2-7; TRBD2 aligns across 12 bases. With 0 bases clipped from V and 0 bases from J, the junction kept 3 bases outside the gene matches. CDR1 is MNHNS and CDR2 is SASEGT in the germline V gene. This CDR3 has 17 amino acids. CDR3 in DNA: TGTGCCAGCAGTGAAGCTCGACTAGCGGGGGACTCCTACGAGCAGTACTTC. This translates into CASSEARLAGDSYEQYF.

The chain carries TRBV28 and TRBJ2-6; no clear D gene. The germline CDR1 and CDR2 sequences are MDHEN and SYDVKM. The CDR3 has 16 amino acids. V was trimmed by 3 bases and J by 4 bases, leaving 13 bases between them. The CDR3: CASSFGLIRGANVLTF. The CDR3, as DNA: TGTGCCAGCAGTTTTGGGCTGATTCGAGGGGCCAACGTCCTGACTTTC.

V and J are TRBV27 and TRBJ1-2, with D possibly TRBD1 on 5 matching bases. The CDR3 loop spans 14 amino acids. V lost 2 bases and J 3 bases, leaving 10 bases between the germline ends. The germline CDR1 and CDR2 sequences are MNHEY and SMNVEV (reference sequence). The CDR3, as DNA: TGTGCCAGCAGTTTACGGCCGGGGGACTATGGCTACACCTTC. It encodes CASSLRPGDYGYTF.

This clone was seen a few times. Germline and junction disagree at one end, which may indicate a read error. V gene TRBV6-6 combines with J gene TRBJ2-1; 8 bases match TRBD2. Germline values: CDR1 MNHNY, CDR2 SVGAGI (reference sequence). There are 15 residues in the CDR3. CDR3 protein: CASSDSRLALDEQFF. CDR3 in DNA: TGTGCCAGCAGTGACTCTCGACTAGCGCTCGATGAGCAGTTCTTC.

The genes are TRBV6-1 and TRBJ2-7, with 8 bases matching TRBD1. CDR3 size: 14 residues. V trimming: 6 bases; J trimming: 3 bases; junction bases outside the gene matches: 7. The germline V gene has CDR1 MNHNS and CDR2 SASEGT. The CDR3 DNA is TGTGCCAGCAGCCCGGGACAGGAACGCTACGAGCAGTACTTC. It yields the protein CASSPGQERYEQYF.

Concerning this clone itself: The junction departs from germline at one end; a sequencing error may be responsible. This chain uses TRBV7-9 with TRBJ1-2; the match to TRBD1 covers 8 bases. There are 14 residues in the CDR3. Germline CDR1 reads SEHNR; CDR2 reads FQNEAQ (reference sequence). The CDR3 is CSSSLQGVDYGYTF. The CDR3 DNA follows: TGTTCCAGCAGCTTACAGGGGGTAGACTATGGCTACACCTTC.

The V gene is TRBV6-5, the J gene TRBJ1-6, with a tentative D call TRBD1 (6 bases). V was pared by 6 bases and J by 7 bases, with 16 bases between. Germline loops: CDR1 MNHEY, CDR2 SVGAGI. The CDR3 has 15 residues. For the CDR3, the DNA is TGTGCCAGCAGCGACCTGAACAGGGCGAATTCACCCCTCCACTTT. Translation gives CASSDLNRANSPLHF.

The rearrangement links TRBV10-3 to TRBJ2-5, with 9 positions matching TRBD1. This CDR3 contains 16 residues. CDR1 is ENHRY and CDR2 is SYGVKD in the germline V gene. J gave up 9 bases and V 0 bases, and 11 bases lay outside the gene matches. CDR3 protein: CAISESKGQGGGAQYF. The CDR3 nucleotides are TGTGCCATCAGTGAGTCGAAGGGACAGGGTGGTGGGGCCCAGTACTTC.

CDR3 coding DNA: TGCAGCGTTGGGTCAGGGTGGGAAAAACTGTTTTTT. As protein: CSVGSGWEKLFF. The chain carries TRBV29-1 and TRBJ1-4; possible D gene TRBD1, 5 bases. CDR1 and CDR2 from the germline V gene are SQVTM and ANQGSEA. V was shortened by 4 bases and J by 8 bases, with 11 bases between the two germline ends. The CDR3 totals 12 residues.

The V and J genes are TRBV10-3 and TRBJ2-7, with TRBD1 matching over 9 bases. Germline CDR1 and CDR2: ENHRY and SYGVKD. The CDR3 consists of 12 residues. Losses at the gene ends were 10 bases for V and 3 bases for J; bases not matched to a gene: 4. CDR3 in amino acids: CATWTGDYEQYF. The CDR3 region has the DNA TGTGCCACGTGGACAGGGGACTACGAGCAGTACTTC.